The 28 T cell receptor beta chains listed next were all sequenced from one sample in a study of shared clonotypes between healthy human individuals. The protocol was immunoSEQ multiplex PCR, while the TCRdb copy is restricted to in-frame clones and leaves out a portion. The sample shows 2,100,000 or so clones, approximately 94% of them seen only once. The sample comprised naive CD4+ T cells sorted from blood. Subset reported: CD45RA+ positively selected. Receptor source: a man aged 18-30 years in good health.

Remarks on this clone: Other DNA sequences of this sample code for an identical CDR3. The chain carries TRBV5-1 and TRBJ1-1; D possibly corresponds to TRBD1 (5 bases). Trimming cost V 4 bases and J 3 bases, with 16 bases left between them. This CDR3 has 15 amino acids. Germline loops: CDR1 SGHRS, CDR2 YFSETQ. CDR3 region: CASSPGGVSDTEAFF. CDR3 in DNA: TGCGCCAGCAGCCCGGGAGGGGTTAGCGACACTGAAGCTTTCTTT.

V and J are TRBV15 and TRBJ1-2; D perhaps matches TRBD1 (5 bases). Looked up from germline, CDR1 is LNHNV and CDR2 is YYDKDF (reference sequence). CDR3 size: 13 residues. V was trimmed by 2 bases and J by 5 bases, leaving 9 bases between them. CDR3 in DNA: TGTGCCACCAGCAGACAGGGTGGATATGGCTACACCTTC. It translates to CATSRQGGYGYTF.

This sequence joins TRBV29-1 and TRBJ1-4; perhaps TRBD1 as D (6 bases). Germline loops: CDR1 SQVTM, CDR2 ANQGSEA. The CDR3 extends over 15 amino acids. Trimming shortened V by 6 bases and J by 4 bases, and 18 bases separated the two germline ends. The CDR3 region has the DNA TGCAGCGTAACCCAATCAACAGGGTATAATGAAAAACTGTTTTTT. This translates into CSVTQSTGYNEKLFF.

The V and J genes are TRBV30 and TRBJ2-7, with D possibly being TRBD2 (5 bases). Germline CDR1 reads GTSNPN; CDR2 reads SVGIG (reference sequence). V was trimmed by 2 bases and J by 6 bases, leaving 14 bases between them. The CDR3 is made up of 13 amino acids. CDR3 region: CAWSTGSASEQYF. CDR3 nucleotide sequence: TGTGCCTGGAGTACGGGGTCGGCGTCCGAGCAGTACTTC.

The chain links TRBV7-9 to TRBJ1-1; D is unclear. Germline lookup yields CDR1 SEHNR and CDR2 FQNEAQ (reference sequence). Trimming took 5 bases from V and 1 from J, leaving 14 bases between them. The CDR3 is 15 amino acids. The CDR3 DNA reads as TGTGCCAGCAGCCCTACCGGGTACACGAACACTGAAGCTTTCTTT. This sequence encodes CASSPTGYTNTEAFF.

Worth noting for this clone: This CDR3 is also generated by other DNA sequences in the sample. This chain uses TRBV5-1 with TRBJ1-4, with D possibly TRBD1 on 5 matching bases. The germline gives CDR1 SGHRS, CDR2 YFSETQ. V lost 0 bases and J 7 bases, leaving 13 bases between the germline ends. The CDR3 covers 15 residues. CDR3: CASSLAGGDGEKLFF. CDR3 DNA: TGCGCCAGCAGCTTGGCCGGAGGGGATGGTGAAAAACTGTTTTTT.

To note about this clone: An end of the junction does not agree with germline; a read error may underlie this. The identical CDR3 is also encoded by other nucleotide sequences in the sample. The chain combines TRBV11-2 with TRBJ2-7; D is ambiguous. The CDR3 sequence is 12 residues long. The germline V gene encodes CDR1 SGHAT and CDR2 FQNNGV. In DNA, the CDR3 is TGCGCCAGCAGTAAGACCCAAAGGGAGCAGTACTTC. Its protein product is CASSKTQREQYF.

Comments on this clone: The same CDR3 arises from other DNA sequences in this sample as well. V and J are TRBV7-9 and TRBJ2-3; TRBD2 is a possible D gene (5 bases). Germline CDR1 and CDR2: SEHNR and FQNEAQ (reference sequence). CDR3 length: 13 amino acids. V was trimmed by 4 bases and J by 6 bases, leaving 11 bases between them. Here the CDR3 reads CASSSSGTDTQYF. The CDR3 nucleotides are TGTGCCAGCAGCTCATCGGGAACGGATACGCAGTATTTT.

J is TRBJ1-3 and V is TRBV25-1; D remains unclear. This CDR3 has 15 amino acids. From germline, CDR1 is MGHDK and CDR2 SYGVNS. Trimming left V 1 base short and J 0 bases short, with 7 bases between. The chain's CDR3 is CASSESWSSGNTIYF. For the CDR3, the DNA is TGTGCCAGCAGTGAATCCTGGAGCTCTGGAAACACCATATATTTT.

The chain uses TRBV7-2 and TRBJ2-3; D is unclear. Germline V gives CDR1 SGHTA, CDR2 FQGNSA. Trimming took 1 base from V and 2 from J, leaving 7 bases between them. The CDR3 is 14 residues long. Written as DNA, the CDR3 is TGTGCCAGCAGCTTAGGGGAATACACAGATACGCAGTATTTT. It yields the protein CASSLGEYTDTQYF.

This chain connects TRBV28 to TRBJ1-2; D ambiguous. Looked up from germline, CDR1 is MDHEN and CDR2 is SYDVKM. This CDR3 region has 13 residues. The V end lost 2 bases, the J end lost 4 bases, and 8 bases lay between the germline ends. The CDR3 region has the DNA TGTGCCAGCAGTTTAGACTGGGCCTATGGCTACACCTTC. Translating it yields CASSLDWAYGYTF.

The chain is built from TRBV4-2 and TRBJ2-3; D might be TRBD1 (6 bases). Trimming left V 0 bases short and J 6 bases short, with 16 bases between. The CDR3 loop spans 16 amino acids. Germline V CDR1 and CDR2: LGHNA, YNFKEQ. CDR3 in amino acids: CASSQDVGALQDTQYF. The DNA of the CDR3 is TGTGCCAGCAGCCAAGATGTGGGGGCTCTTCAGGATACGCAGTATTTT.

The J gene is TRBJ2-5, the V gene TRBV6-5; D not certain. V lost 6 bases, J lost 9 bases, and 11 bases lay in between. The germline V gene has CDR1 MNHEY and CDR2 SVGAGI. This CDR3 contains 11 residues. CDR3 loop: CASRPGQAQYF. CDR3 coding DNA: TGTGCCAGCAGGCCCGGGCAGGCCCAGTACTTC.

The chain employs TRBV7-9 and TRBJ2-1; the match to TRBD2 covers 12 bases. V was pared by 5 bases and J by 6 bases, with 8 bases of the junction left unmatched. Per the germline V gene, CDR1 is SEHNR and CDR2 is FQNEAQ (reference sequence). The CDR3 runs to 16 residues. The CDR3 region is CASSGAGLAGSNEQFF. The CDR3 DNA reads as TGTGCCAGCAGCGGAGCGGGACTAGCGGGTTCCAATGAGCAGTTCTTC.

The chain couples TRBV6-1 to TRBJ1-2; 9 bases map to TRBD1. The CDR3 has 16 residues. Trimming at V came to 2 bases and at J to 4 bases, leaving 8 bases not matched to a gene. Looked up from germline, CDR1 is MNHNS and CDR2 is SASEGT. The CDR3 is CASSEIIGQGPYGYTF. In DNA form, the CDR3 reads TGTGCCAGCAGTGAAATAATCGGACAGGGGCCCTATGGCTACACCTTC.

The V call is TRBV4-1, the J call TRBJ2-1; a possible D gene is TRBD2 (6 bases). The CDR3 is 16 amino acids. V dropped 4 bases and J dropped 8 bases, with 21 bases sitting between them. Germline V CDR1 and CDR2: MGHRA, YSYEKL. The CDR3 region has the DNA TGCGCCAGCAGCCCGTCTCTTGGGGGGAGGCTCGATGAGCAGTTCTTC. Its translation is CASSPSLGGRLDEQFF.

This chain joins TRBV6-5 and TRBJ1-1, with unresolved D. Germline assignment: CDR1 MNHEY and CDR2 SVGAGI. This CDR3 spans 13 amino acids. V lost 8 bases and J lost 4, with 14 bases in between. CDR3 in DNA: TGTGCCAGCGCGGGAGGAGTCGGCACTGAAGCTTTCTTT. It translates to CASAGGVGTEAFF.

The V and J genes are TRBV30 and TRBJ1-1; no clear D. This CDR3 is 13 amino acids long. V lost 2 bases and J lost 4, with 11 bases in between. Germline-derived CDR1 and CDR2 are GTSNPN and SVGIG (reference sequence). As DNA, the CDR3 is TGTGCCTGGAGTCGAGTACGGGTCACTGAAGCTTTCTTT. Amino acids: CAWSRVRVTEAFF. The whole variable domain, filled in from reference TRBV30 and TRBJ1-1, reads SQTIHQWPATLVQPVGSPLSLECTVEGTSNPNLYWYRQAAGRGLQLLFYSVGIGQISSEVPQNLSASRPQDRQFILSSKKLLLSDSGFYLCAWSRVRVTEAFFGQGTRLTVV.

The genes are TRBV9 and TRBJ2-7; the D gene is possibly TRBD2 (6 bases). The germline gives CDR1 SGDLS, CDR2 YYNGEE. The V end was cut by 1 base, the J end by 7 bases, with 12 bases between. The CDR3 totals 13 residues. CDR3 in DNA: TGTGCCAGCAGCGTAACCCCGGAGGGGGAGCAGTACTTC. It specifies CASSVTPEGEQYF.

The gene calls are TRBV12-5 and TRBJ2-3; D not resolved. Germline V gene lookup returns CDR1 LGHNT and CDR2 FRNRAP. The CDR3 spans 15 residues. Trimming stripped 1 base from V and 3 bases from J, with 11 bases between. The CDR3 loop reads CASGLGGSGTDTQYF. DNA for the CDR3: TGTGCTAGTGGTTTGGGAGGAAGTGGGACAGATACGCAGTATTTT.

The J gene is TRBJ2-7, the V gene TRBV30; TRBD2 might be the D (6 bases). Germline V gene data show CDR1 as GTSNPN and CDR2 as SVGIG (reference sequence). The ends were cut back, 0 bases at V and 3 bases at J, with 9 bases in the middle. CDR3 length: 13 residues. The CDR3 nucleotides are TGTGCCTGGAGTGTGGGAGGAAACTACGAGCAGTACTTC. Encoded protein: CAWSVGGNYEQYF.

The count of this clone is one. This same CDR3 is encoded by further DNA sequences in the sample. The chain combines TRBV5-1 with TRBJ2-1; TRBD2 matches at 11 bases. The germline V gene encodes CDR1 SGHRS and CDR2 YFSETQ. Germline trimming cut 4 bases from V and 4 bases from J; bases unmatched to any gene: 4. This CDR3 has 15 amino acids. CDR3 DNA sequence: TGCGCCAGCAGCCTAGGGACTAGCGGTTACAATGAGCAGTTCTTC. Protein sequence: CASSLGTSGYNEQFF.

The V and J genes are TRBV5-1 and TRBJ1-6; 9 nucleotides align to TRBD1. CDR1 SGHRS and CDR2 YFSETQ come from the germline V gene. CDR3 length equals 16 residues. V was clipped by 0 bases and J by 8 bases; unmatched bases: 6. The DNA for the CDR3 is TGCGCCAGCAGCTTGGCGGGACAGGGTAGGGATTCACCCCTCCACTTT. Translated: CASSLAGQGRDSPLHF.

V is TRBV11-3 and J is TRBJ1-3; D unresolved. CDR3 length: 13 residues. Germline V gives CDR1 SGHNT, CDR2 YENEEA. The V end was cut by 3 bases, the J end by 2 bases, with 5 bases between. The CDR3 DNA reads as TGTGCCAGCAGCTTGAGAACTGGAAACACCATATATTTT. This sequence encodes CASSLRTGNTIYF. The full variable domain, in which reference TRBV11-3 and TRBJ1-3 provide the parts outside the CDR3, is EAGVVQSPRYKIIEKKQPVAFWCNPISGHNTLYWYLQNLGQGPELLIRYENEEAVDDSQLPKDRFSAERLKGVDSTLKIQPAELGDSAVYLCASSLRTGNTIYFGEGSWLTVV.

The CDR3 DNA is TGTGCCAGCTCACCACCGGGACAGGGTCTGACTAAGCTGGGCTACACCTTC. Amino acids: CASSPPGQGLTKLGYTF. This chain joins TRBV18 and TRBJ1-2, with 9 bases identical to TRBD1. The CDR3 sequence is 17 residues long. The trim removed 0 bases at V and 8 bases at J, leaving 13 bases unmatched. The germline V gene encodes CDR1 KGHSH and CDR2 LQKENI.

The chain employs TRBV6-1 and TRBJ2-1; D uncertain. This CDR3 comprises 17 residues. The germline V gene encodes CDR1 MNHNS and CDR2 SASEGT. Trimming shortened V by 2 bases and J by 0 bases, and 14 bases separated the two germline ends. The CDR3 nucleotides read TGTGCCAGCAGTGAACGTGAGGTCCCGAGCTCCTACAATGAGCAGTTCTTC. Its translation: CASSEREVPSSYNEQFF.

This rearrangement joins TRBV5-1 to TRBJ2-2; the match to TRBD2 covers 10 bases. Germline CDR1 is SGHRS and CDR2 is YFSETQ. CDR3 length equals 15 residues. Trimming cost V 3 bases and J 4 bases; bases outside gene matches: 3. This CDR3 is CASSSTSGATGELFF. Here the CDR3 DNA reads TGCGCCAGCAGCTCAACTAGCGGGGCCACCGGGGAGCTGTTTTTT.

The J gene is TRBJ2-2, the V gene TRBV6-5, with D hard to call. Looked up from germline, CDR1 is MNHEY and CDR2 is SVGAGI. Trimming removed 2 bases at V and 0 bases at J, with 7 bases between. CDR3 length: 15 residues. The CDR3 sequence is CASSYDGPNTGELFF. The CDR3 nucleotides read TGTGCCAGCAGTTACGATGGGCCGAACACCGGGGAGCTGTTTTTT.